This T cell receptor beta chain emerged from a study of post-analysis software for immune sequencing data. Study information: Secondary progressive, relapsing-remitting and progressive-relapsing multiple sclerosis were among the included disease courses.

This clonotype was counted at least ten times. Its antigen is not known. This CDR3 has 11 amino acids. Trimming removed 6 bases at V and 8 bases at J, with 8 bases between. CDR1 MNHEY and CDR2 SVGAGI come from the germline V gene. cDNA libraries of TCR beta carried unique molecular identifiers. Yield was approximately 500,000 cDNA molecules from about 1 to 10 million T cells. One entry per CDR3 protein results from TCRdb running MiXCR on the PCR reads. The sample lists about 760,000 distinct CDR3 sequences, roughly 30% occurring once. General study points: Strong co-clustering by F measure was evident for samples that had been prepared in the same batch. A significant reduction in normalized Chao1 diversity was observed in multiple sclerosis patients versus controls. Controls had lower frequencies than patients of roughly five TRBV segments, which included TRBV5-6, TRBV5-1 and TRBV20-1.

This chain joins TRBV6-5 and TRBJ2-1; D not certain. The receptor's source is a girl between 10 and 17 years old with multiple sclerosis. The sequenced sample consisted of blood. CDR3 residues: CASSRSDEQFF. CDR3 DNA: TGTGCCAGCAGCCGGAGCGATGAGCAGTTCTTC.